This T cell receptor (beta chain) was obtained from a study of blood T cells in healthy people across ages. Germline assignment: CDR1 SGHAT and CDR2 FQDESV (reference sequence). The CDR3 is made up of 15 amino acids. Trimming took 8 bases from V and 3 from J; bases not matched to a gene: 6. Those donating, healthy Caucasian individuals from Russia, were aged roughly 6 to 95. Every sample had a minimum of 6 million PBMCs isolated. This clonotype appeared a few times. Then a second PCR, running about 7 to 11 cycles, was carried out with a sample-barcoded 5' primer and a J-beta primer mix. Researchers report that a template-switch adaptor with 12 random nucleotides tagged each cDNA molecule. MiXCR was run by TCRdb on the 5' RACE reads, yielding one entry per CDR3 protein. The sample records some 760,000 distinct CDR3 sequences, 20% to 30% being singletons. These data are also associated with another study on T cells of mothers and their children. As that study records: Three healthy Caucasian mothers, along with their six children, served as the donors.

The rearrangement uses TRBV11-1 and TRBJ2-1, with TRBD2 identical over 11 bases. Sequenced: blood. The TCR originated in a boy aged 5-17 years in good health. CDR3 sequence reads: CASVIGTSGYNEQFF. CDR3 DNA: TGTGCCAGCGTTATCGGGACTAGCGGCTACAATGAGCAGTTCTTC.